The present entry profiles one T cell receptor (beta chain) with its context. Antigen unknown. Additional DNA sequences in this sample encode the identical CDR3. This specimen comes from a study of cytomegalovirus exposure and HLA in healthy donors. Looking at the study overall: There were about 85 million unique TCRs (from HLA-typed donors) in an early data release.

V was pared by 7 bases and J by 8 bases, with 19 bases of the junction left unmatched. The V gene's germline CDR1 is MGHDK and CDR2 SYGVNS. This CDR3 contains 16 residues. The PCR employed 60 Vbeta primers together with 13 Jbeta primers. This table comes from immunoSEQ multiplex PCR, and its TCRdb copy is limited to in-frame clones, with some not included. Counted here are some 50,000 clones, roughly 72% occurring once; the ten biggest clones make up under 25%. Overall study results and limits: Most TCR sequences were rare, but some public TCRs occurred in many donors.

This chain joins TRBV25-1 and TRBJ1-2; 7 bases align to TRBD1. This clonotype originated in a woman aged 50 to 65 in good health and CMV-seropositive. The sample comprised PBMCs. In DNA, the CDR3 is TGTGCCAGCACCGGAGGGGCGGACAGGACTTTCTACGGCTACACCTTC. Its translation: CASTGGADRTFYGYTF.